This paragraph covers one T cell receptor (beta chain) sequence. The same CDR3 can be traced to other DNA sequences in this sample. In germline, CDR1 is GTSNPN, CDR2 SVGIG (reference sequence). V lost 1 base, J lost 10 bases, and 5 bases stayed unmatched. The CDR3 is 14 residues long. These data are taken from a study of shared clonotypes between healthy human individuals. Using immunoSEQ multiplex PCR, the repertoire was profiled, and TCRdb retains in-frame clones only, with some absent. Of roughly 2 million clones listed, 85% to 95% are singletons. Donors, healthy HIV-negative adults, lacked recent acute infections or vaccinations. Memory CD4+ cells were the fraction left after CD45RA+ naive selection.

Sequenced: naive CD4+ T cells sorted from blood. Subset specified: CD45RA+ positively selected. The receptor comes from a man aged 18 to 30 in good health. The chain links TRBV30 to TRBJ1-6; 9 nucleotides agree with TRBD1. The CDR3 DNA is TGTGCCTGGAGTGCGGGACAGGGAGGCTCACCCCTCCACTTT. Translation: CAWSAGQGGSPLHF.